These T cell receptor beta chains were read from a single sample in a study of blood T cell repertoires in COVID-19. Generated by immunoSEQ multiplex PCR, the TCRdb table keeps only in-frame clones and is missing some. The repertoire holds 250,000 to 300,000 clones, with 75% to 90% as singletons. Sequenced material: peripheral blood. The receptors shown here come from a man aged 50-59 years with acute or convalescent COVID-19. Both conserved end residues are part of each CDR3. D genes are given only for firm matches. Clone size appears in some rows only: once, few, many, or a class for an expanded clone.

d_call j_call clone_size v_call cdr3_aa cdr3_nt
- TRBJ2-7 - TRBV4-1 CASKQGPFTGYEQYF TGCGCCAGCAAACAAGGCCCCTTTACCGGGTACGAGCAGTACTTC
- TRBJ1-6 - TRBV11-3 CASSLPRAEGEISYNSPLHF TGTGCCAGCAGCTTACCGCGGGCAGAGGGGGAAATCTCCTATAATTCACCCCTCCACTTT
- TRBJ1-2 - TRBV12-3/TRBV12-4 CASSLGGNHGYTF TGTGCCAGCAGTTTAGGAGGGAATCATGGCTACACCTTC
- TRBJ1-6 few TRBV6-6 CASSYFQNNSPLHF TGTGCCAGCAGTTATTTTCAGAACAATTCACCCCTCCACTTT
- TRBJ1-1 - TRBV18 CASSPNGAEAFF TGTGCCAGCTCACCCAACGGGGCTGAAGCTTTCTTT
TRBD1 TRBJ2-7 few TRBV5-1 CASSLGTGGHEQYF TGCGCCAGCAGCTTAGGGACAGGGGGGCACGAGCAGTACTTC
- TRBJ1-6 - TRBV19 CASNMDPGGPLGSPLHF TGTGCCAGTAACATGGATCCGGGAGGCCCCCTCGGTTCACCCCTCCACTTT
- TRBJ2-1 - TRBV7-9 CASSPQRTHVSYNEQFF TGTGCCAGCAGCCCACAGCGGACTCATGTTTCCTACAATGAGCAGTTCTTC
- TRBJ2-2 - TRBV6-5 CASSPRQENTGELFF TGTGCCAGCAGCCCCAGACAGGAGAACACCGGGGAGCTGTTTTTT
- TRBJ2-1 - TRBV15 CATRQSSYNEQFF TGTGCCACCAGACAGTCCTCCTACAATGAGCAGTTCTTC
- TRBJ2-2 - TRBV14 CASSPQGTGELFF TGTGCCAGCAGCCCACAGGGTACCGGGGAGCTGTTTTTT
- TRBJ2-1 - TRBV4-1 CASSQEMTSNEQFF TGCGCCAGCAGCCAAGAAATGACTAGTAATGAGCAGTTCTTC
- TRBJ2-1 - TRBV18 CASSPLASEELYGQFF TGTGCCAGCTCACCATTAGCCTCGGAGGAACTGTATGGGCAGTTCTTC
- TRBJ2-3 - TRBV19 CASSIGGSDTQYF TGTGCCAGTAGCATCGGAGGCTCAGATACGCAGTATTTT
TRBD2 TRBJ2-3 - TRBV11-3 CASSPSGNTDTQYF TGTGCCAGCAGCCCTAGCGGAAACACAGATACGCAGTATTTT
- TRBJ2-5 - TRBV5-1 CASSSQGGFGETQYF TGCGCCAGCAGCTCACAGGGAGGGTTCGGGGAGACCCAGTACTTC
TRBD1 TRBJ1-6 once TRBV10-1 CASSRDSNSPLHF TGCGCCAGCAGCCGGGACAGCAATTCACCCCTCCACTTT
- TRBJ2-3 - TRBV7-9 CASSQTRAGGSTDTQYF TGTGCCAGCAGCCAAACTCGTGCTGGCGGGAGCACAGATACGCAGTATTTT
TRBD2 TRBJ2-1 - TRBV12-5 CASGFPGGRTEQFF TGTGCTAGTGGTTTCCCGGGGGGGCGCACGGAGCAGTTCTTC
- TRBJ1-1 - TRBV7-3 CASSLVGQGKLNTEAFF TGTGCCAGCAGCTTAGTAGGGCAGGGTAAATTGAACACTGAAGCTTTCTTT
- TRBJ2-2 - TRBV5-1 CASSLDRAGGELFF TGCGCCAGCAGCTTGGACAGGGCGGGCGGGGAGCTGTTTTTT
- TRBJ1-2 - TRBV18 CASSPDSPYGYTF TGTGCCAGCTCACCAGACAGCCCGTATGGCTACACCTTC
TRBD1 TRBJ1-1 once TRBV5-1 CASSLMGQGTNTEAFF TGCGCCAGCAGCTTGATGGGACAGGGGACGAACACTGAAGCTTTCTTT
- TRBJ2-3 - TRBV12-1 CASSFGREVADTQYF TGTGCCAGCAGCTTTGGCAGGGAGGTCGCAGATACGCAGTATTTT
- TRBJ1-2 - TRBV10-3 CAIGGPNYGYTF TGTGCCATCGGCGGCCCGAACTATGGCTACACCTTC
- TRBJ1-1 few TRBV12-3/TRBV12-4 CASRDRNTEAFF TGTGCCAGCCGAGACAGGAACACTGAAGCTTTCTTT
- TRBJ2-5 - TRBV3-1/TRBV3-2 CASSHPGGVETKYF TGTGCCAGCAGCCACCCCGGGGGAGTGGAGACCAAGTACTTC
- TRBJ1-2 few TRBV5-1 CASSSRLRENYGYTF TGCGCCAGCAGCTCCCGACTCAGGGAAAACTATGGCTACACCTTC
- TRBJ2-5 - TRBV4-2 CASSLSDLGETQYF TGTGCCAGCAGCCTGTCGGACTTGGGAGAGACCCAGTACTTC